The TCR beta chain described here comes from a study of T cell responses to AZD1222 COVID-19 vaccine. Turning to the study itself: Second-dose intervals near 4 or 12 weeks were combined. Notes on the study in general: Close to half of all spike-specific TCRs reportedly target regions of the variants that are unmutated. Two doses of AZD1222 preceded a rise in Spike-specific TCR breadth and depth.

The CDR3 covers 14 residues. The junction had 6 bases not matched to a gene; V was cut back by 3 bases and J by 8 bases. Germline assignment: CDR1 LNHNV and CDR2 YYDKDF (reference sequence). For this clone: Its antigen is not identified.

The repertoire was sequenced with immunoSEQ multiplex PCR; TCRdb's copy has only in-frame clones and lacks some. The sample has about 70,000 clones, about 85% seen once; the top ten hold around 21%. The chain uses TRBV15 and TRBJ1-1; TRBD1 agrees at 10 bases. The source of this sequence is an adult in good health. The specimen was peripheral blood, collected on day 0 of AZD1222 vaccination. The CDR3 coding sequence is TGTGCCACCAGCAGTTATGGGACAGGGGAAGAAGCTTTCTTT. It codes for CATSSYGTGEEAFF.